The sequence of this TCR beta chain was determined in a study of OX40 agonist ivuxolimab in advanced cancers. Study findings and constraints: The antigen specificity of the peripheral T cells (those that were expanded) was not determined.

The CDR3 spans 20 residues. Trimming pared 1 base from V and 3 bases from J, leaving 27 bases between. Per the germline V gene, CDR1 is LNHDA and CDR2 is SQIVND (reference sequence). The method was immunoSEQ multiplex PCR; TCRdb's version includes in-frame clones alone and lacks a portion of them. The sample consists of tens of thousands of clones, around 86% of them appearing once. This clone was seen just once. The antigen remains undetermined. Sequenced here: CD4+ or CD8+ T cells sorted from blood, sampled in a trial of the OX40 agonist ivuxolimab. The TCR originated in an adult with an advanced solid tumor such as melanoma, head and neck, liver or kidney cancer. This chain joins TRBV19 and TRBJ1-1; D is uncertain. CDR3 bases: TGTGCCAGTAGTATAGGAGGATTGGCGGGCACCTTTGGAAGGGACACTGAAGCTTTCTTT. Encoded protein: CASSIGGLAGTFGRDTEAFF.